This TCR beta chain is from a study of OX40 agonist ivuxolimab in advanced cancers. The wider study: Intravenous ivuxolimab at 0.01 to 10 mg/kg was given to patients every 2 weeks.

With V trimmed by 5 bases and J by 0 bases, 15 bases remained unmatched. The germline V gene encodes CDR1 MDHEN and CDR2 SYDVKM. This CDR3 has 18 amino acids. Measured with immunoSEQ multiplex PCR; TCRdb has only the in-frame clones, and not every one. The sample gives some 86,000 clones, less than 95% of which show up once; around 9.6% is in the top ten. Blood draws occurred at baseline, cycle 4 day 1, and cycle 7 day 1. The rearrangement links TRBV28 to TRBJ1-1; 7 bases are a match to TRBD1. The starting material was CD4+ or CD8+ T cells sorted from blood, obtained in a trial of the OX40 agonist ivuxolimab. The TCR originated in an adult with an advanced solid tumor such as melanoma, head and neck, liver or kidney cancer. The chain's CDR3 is CASSTNRGQSVMNTEAFF. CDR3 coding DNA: TGTGCCAGCAGTACAAATCGGGGACAGAGTGTGATGAACACTGAAGCTTTCTTT.